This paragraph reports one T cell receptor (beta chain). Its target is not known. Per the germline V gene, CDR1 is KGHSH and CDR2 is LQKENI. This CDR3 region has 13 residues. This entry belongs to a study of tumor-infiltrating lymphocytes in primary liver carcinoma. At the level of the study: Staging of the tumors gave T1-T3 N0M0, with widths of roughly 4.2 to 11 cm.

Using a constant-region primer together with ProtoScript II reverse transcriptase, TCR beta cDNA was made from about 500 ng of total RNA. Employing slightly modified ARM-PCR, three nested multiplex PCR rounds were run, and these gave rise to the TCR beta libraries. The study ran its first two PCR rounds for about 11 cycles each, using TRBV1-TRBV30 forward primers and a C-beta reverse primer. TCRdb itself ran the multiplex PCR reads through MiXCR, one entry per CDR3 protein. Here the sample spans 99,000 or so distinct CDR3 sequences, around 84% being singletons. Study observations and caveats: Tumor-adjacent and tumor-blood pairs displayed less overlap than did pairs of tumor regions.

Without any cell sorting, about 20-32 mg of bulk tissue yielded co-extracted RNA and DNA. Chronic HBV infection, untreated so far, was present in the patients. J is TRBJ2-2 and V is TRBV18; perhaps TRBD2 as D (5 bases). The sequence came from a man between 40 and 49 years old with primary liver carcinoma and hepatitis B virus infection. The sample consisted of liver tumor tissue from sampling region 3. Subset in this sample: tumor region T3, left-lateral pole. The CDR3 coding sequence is TGTGTCAGTCGGGTAGCGTACACCGGGGAGCTGTTTTTT. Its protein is CVSRVAYTGELFF.